In its sample, the clone carrying this TCR beta chain was seen many times. Its matching antigen is unknown. These data are taken from a study of response to subunit inactivated influenza vaccine. Study-level points and caveats: T cells newly recruited by each seasonal influenza vaccination are few, the authors suggested.

V shed 3 bases and J 3 bases; nucleotides not matched to a gene: 4. Germline V gene lookup returns CDR1 DFQATT and CDR2 SNEGSKA (reference sequence). This CDR3 spans 13 amino acids. A single record per CDR3 protein comes from TCRdb applying MiXCR to the RT-PCR reads. The sample holds around 570,000 distinct CDR3 sequences, approximately 7.7% seen once. Material: PBMCs from blood, obtained less than 30 months after vaccination. The TCR comes from a man between 50 and 70 years old who received an inactivated influenza vaccine. The gene calls are TRBV20-1 and TRBJ2-7, with TRBD2 matching over 8 bases. In DNA, the CDR3 is TGCAGTGCTAGGATGACTAGCGACTACGAGCAGTACTTC. Its protein product is CSARMTSDYEQYF.